This is a list of T cell receptor beta chains from one sample in a study of regulatory T cells in long-lasting Graves disease. TCRdb passed the multiplex PCR reads through MiXCR, listing each CDR3 protein once. The repertoire holds hundreds of thousands of distinct CDR3 sequences, with around 15% as singletons. In addition, the sample was reused for a study of T cells in Graves' hyperthyroidism and ophthalmopathy.

The sample here was peripheral blood mononuclear cells (PBMCs), taken at new diagnosis, from a patient treated with antithyroid drugs. The receptors were sampled from a young woman with Graves disease. Both conserved end residues are trimmed from each CDR3. Each record gives: V gene, CDR3 protein.

TRBV5-1,ASSSSSDSNYGYT
TRBV4-1,ASSPDPDYEQY
TRBV30,AWSVGQGIDTQY
TRBV2,ASSERSTDTQY
TRBV7-2,ASSPRWGGQETQY
TRBV7-8,ASSLYLESGYT
TRBV5-1,ASSARQGLGKGTGELF
TRBV27,ASSTPWGAGGEQY
TRBV28,ASSLGVAAEETQY
TRBV28,ASQGGDLNTEAF